This is a list of T cell receptor beta chains from one sample in a study of identical twins. Via MiXCR, TCRdb re-called the 5' RACE reads, giving one row per CDR3 protein. The sample lists some 460,000 distinct CDR3 sequences, approximately 15% occurring once. These same data were also listed under a study on yellow fever vaccine responses in identical twins.

The sequenced sample consisted of CD4+ T cells sorted from blood. These receptors all stem from a woman aged 18-30 years in good health. The CDR3 runs from the conserved cysteine through the conserved F or W. Each record gives: clone size, J gene, V gene, CDR3 protein. Only some rows state a clone size, as once, few, many or a class for expanded clones.

>few|TRBJ2-1|TRBV4-3
CASSQTPASGNNEQFF
>many|TRBJ1-1|TRBV27
CASSWDSWDTEAFF
>NA|TRBJ2-7|TRBV5-1
CASTTPGKGLEQYF
>once|TRBJ2-1|TRBV4-2
CASSQQRDLSYNEQFF
>NA|TRBJ2-1|TRBV5-1
CASSRTSGRSSYNEQFF
>NA|TRBJ2-1|TRBV28
CASSLGGRSYNEQFF
>NA|TRBJ1-4|TRBV15
CATSIDRGNEKLFF
>NA|TRBJ2-1|TRBV10-3
CAISDSGRANEQFF
>few|TRBJ2-1|TRBV5-6
CASSLVGGTHEQFF
>NA|TRBJ2-5|TRBV7-2
CASSLDRRQETQYF
>few|TRBJ2-1|TRBV10-3
CAIRDVAGDSNEQFF
>NA|TRBJ2-3|TRBV20-1
CSAASGRKSDTQYF
>many|TRBJ2-7|TRBV28
CASKDSSYEQYF
>many|TRBJ2-3|TRBV27
CASSLTGVWWRSSSTDTQYF
>NA|TRBJ2-7|TRBV12-3/TRBV12-4
CASSFKTVHEQYF
>NA|TRBJ1-1|TRBV7-2
CASSILGGRITEAFF
>few|TRBJ1-1|TRBV20-1
CSAKTGMNTEAFF
>NA|TRBJ2-5|TRBV15
CATSRGSGETQYF
>few|TRBJ2-2|TRBV25-1
CASSNQRDPTGELFF
>few|TRBJ2-7|TRBV7-2
CASRDRGLSYEQYF
>few|TRBJ2-3|TRBV5-1
CASSLSQGRDTQYF
>few|TRBJ2-3|TRBV2
CASSVLTGDTQYF
>few|TRBJ2-5|TRBV6-5
CASSSGTGGLETQYF
>few|TRBJ2-5|TRBV2
CASSSDYQETQYF
>NA|TRBJ2-7|TRBV21-1
CASTKGQATRGSYEQYF
>NA|TRBJ1-1|TRBV12-3/TRBV12-4
CASSSRQGGNTEAFF
>NA|TRBJ2-2|TRBV6-4
CASRPLRGTGELFF